Listed below are T cell receptor beta chains from one sample, sequenced in a study of human T cells and chemical hapten exposure. TCRdb independently ran MiXCR on the RACE reads; one entry per CDR3 protein. The table shows 65,000 to 95,000 distinct CDR3 sequences, with about 6.3% occurring only once. The source was whole blood, collected in connection with sensitization to the hapten diphenylcyclopropenone (DPC). The receptors stem from a young woman with alopecia areata. Some clones in this sample may be carry-over from other donors' samples. Each CDR3 is given with its conserved first and last residue. Fields, in order: D gene, V gene, clone size, CDR3 length, J gene, CDR3 DNA, CDR3 protein. A D gene is named only where the DNA matches it firmly. Expanded clones get a size class; other rows say once, few or many, or leave the size out.

>NA|TRBV6-5|many|14|TRBJ1-2
TGTGCCAGCAGGCGAGGGGTGGGTGACTATGGCTACACCTTC
CASRRGVGDYGYTF
>NA|TRBV7-9|many|12|TRBJ1-1
TGTGCCAGCAGCTTCGGCAGCACTGAAGCTTTCTTT
CASSFGSTEAFF
>TRBD1|TRBV12-3/TRBV12-4|few|15|TRBJ2-4
TGTGCCAGCAGTACGACAGGGCTCAGTACGAACATTCAGTACTTC
CASSTTGLSTNIQYF
>NA|TRBV5-1|NA|14|TRBJ2-5
TGCGCCAGCAGCCGTGGGGAATACCAAGAGACCCAGTACTTC
CASSRGEYQETQYF
>TRBD2|TRBV9|many|16|TRBJ2-3
TGTGCCAGCAGCGTAGTGGCGGGGGGCAGCACAGATACGCAGTATTTT
CASSVVAGGSTDTQYF
>NA|TRBV6-5|many|16|TRBJ1-3
TGTGCCAGCAGTTACTCTTGGGGGGCCTCTGGAAACACCATATATTTT
CASSYSWGASGNTIYF
>TRBD1|TRBV18|many|15|TRBJ1-5
TGTGCCAGCTCGTCGGGACAGGGCGACGGGGAGCCCCAGCATTTT
CASSSGQGDGEPQHF
>NA|TRBV7-9|NA|15|TRBJ1-1
TGTGCCAGCAGCTCCTTCAGTCTCGGTAACACTGAAGCTTTCTTT
CASSSFSLGNTEAFF
>TRBD2|TRBV10-2|many|16|TRBJ2-3
TGCGCCAGCAGTGATTCTGCGCGGGAGGGCACAGATACGCAGTATTTT
CASSDSAREGTDTQYF
>TRBD1|TRBV6-5|many|14|TRBJ2-7
TGTGCCAGCACTCTGGACAGGGATCTCAACGAGCAGTACTTC
CASTLDRDLNEQYF
>NA|TRBV6-5|many|15|TRBJ1-1
TGTGCCAGCAGCCCCAGGGCCCTGGGGGGCACTGAAGCTTTCTTT
CASSPRALGGTEAFF
>TRBD2|TRBV6-5|few|16|TRBJ2-7
TGTGCCAGCAGTTACGGTTTGGCGGGGGGGGGTCGCGAGCAGTACTTC
CASSYGLAGGGREQYF
>NA|TRBV20-1|NA|15|TRBJ1-4
TGCAGTGCTAGAGTCCCGACTGCAACTAATGAAAAACTGTTTTTT
CSARVPTATNEKLFF
>TRBD1|TRBV25-1|many|13|TRBJ2-2
TGTGCCAGCAGCCTACAGGGGGTCGGGGAGCTGTTTTTT
CASSLQGVGELFF
>NA|TRBV2|NA|13|TRBJ1-1
TGTGCCAGCAGTGAAGCGCTTCGAGGAGAAGCTTTCTTT
CASSEALRGEAFF
>NA|TRBV20-1|many|14|TRBJ1-1
TGCAGTGCTCCAAAGGAGGAGATCAACACTGAAGCTTTCTTT
CSAPKEEINTEAFF
>NA|TRBV4-2|few|16|TRBJ2-2
TGTGCCAGCAGCCAAGAAGTCAGGGGATACGGCGGGGAGCTGTTTTTT
CASSQEVRGYGGELFF
>NA|TRBV6-5|many|15|TRBJ2-1
TGTGCCAGCAGTCAAACCGACAGTTTCTACAATGAGCAGTTCTTC
CASSQTDSFYNEQFF
>TRBD2|TRBV9|many|16|TRBJ2-5
TGTGCCAGCAGCGTAGGGGGCGGGGGGCTCGGGGAGACCCAGTACTTC
CASSVGGGGLGETQYF
>NA|TRBV20-1|few|12|TRBJ2-1
TGCAGTGCTAAACCGACTTGGAATGAGCAGTTCTTC
CSAKPTWNEQFF
>TRBD2|TRBV5-1|NA|16|TRBJ2-3
TGCGCCAGCAGATGGCTAGCGGGGGCTAGCACAGATACGCAGTATTTT
CASRWLAGASTDTQYF
>TRBD2|TRBV29-1|many|20|TRBJ2-1
TGCAGCGGCTACGGGTTCACCGGGACTAGCGGGGGGGTCTCCTACAATGAGCAGTTCTTC
CSGYGFTGTSGGVSYNEQFF
>TRBD2|TRBV6-1|once|14|TRBJ2-3
TGTGCCAGCAGTGAACTACTAGCGGCAGATACGCAGTATTTT
CASSELLAADTQYF
>NA|TRBV3-1|many|16|TRBJ1-5
TGTGCCAGCAGCCAAATGCACTGCGGTCTTATGCAGCCCCAGCATTTT
CASSQMHCGLMQPQHF
>NA|TRBV11-2|many|16|TRBJ2-5
TGTGCCAGCAGCTCTGCCGGGACACTCGGGGAGGAGACCCAGTACTTC
CASSSAGTLGEETQYF
>TRBD1|TRBV6-5|many|14|TRBJ1-2
TGTGCCAGCAGTTCCTGGGGACAGGGTAGTGGCTACACCTTC
CASSSWGQGSGYTF
>TRBD1|TRBV20-1|many|13|TRBJ1-1
TGCAGTGCTAGAGGACAGGGCTGGACTGAAGCTTTCTTT
CSARGQGWTEAFF
>NA|TRBV13|many|14|TRBJ2-3
TGTGCCAGCAGCTTAGGTCGGGGAACAGATACGCAGTATTTT
CASSLGRGTDTQYF
>NA|TRBV7-9|few|16|TRBJ2-2
TGTGCCAGCAGCTTATCAGGGACCGAGAACACCGGGGAGCTGTTTTTT
CASSLSGTENTGELFF
>NA|TRBV4-1|NA|16|TRBJ1-1
TGCGCCAGCAGTCACGGCAGGGGACTACGGAACACTGAAGCTTTCTTT
CASSHGRGLRNTEAFF
>NA|TRBV6-5|many|16|TRBJ2-4
TGTGCCAGCAGTTACTCGCTGGCCGCGGCCAAAAACATTCAGTACTTC
CASSYSLAAAKNIQYF
>NA|TRBV2|few|18|TRBJ2-6
TGTGCCAGCCGCCAGACCCGGGACGCGCGCTCTGGGGCCAACGTCCTGACTTTC
CASRQTRDARSGANVLTF
>NA|TRBV7-9|few|13|TRBJ2-1
TGTGCCAGCAGCTTAGGCAACTACAATGAGCAGTTCTTC
CASSLGNYNEQFF
>NA|TRBV11-2|many|14|TRBJ2-1
TGTGCCAGCAGCTTGATGGGGGGAACGAATGAGCAGTTCTTC
CASSLMGGTNEQFF
>NA|TRBV6-5|few|14|TRBJ1-2
TGTGCCAGCAGTGCGGGACAAACTAACTATGGCTACACCTTC
CASSAGQTNYGYTF
>TRBD1|TRBV2|many|15|TRBJ1-2
TGTGCCAGCACGGACCGGGACAGGGTGCGCTATGGCTACACCTTC
CASTDRDRVRYGYTF
>TRBD1|TRBV20-1|NA|15|TRBJ1-2
TGCAGTGCTAGCCTGAGCGGGACAGGGATCTATGGCTACACCTTC
CSASLSGTGIYGYTF
>TRBD1|TRBV12-5|few|15|TRBJ1-3
TGTGCTAGTGGTACGGGACAGAACTCTGGAAACACCATATATTTT
CASGTGQNSGNTIYF
>NA|TRBV10-2|many|13|TRBJ1-1
TGCGCCAGCCAACAGGGAGGCAACACTGAAGCTTTCTTT
CASQQGGNTEAFF
>NA|TRBV6-5|many|14|TRBJ2-7
TGTGCCAGCAGTTACGATGGGACGGGCTACGAGCAGTACTTC
CASSYDGTGYEQYF
>NA|TRBV3-1|NA|15|TRBJ2-1
TGTGCCAGCAGCCAAGAAAGCGGACCATACAATGAGCAGTTCTTC
CASSQESGPYNEQFF
>NA|TRBV7-8|NA|16|TRBJ1-6
TGTGCCAGCAGCTTAGTGTCCCAGGTCCTAAATTCACCCCTCCACTTT
CASSLVSQVLNSPLHF
>NA|TRBV30|many|13|TRBJ2-7
TGTGCCTGGAGGGTCCCTGCTACCTACGAGCAGTACTTC
CAWRVPATYEQYF
>NA|TRBV19|NA|15|TRBJ1-3
TGTGCCAGTAGTATTCGGGGACCGGTTGGAAACACCATATATTTT
CASSIRGPVGNTIYF
>NA|TRBV30|few|15|TRBJ1-2
TGTGCCTGGAGTGTACGACCGGACAGCCTCTATGGCTACACCTTC
CAWSVRPDSLYGYTF
>NA|TRBV29-1|many|15|TRBJ1-1
TGCAGCGTTGAATACCGGGTATCCATGAACACTGAAGCTTTCTTT
CSVEYRVSMNTEAFF
>NA|TRBV20-1|many|14|TRBJ1-2
TGCAGTGCCAACGACAGGACAGCTAACTATGGCTACACCTTC
CSANDRTANYGYTF
>NA|TRBV6-1|few|15|TRBJ1-5
TGTGCCAGCAGTGTGCGTGCAGTGGGGGGTCAGCCCCAGCATTTT
CASSVRAVGGQPQHF
>TRBD2|TRBV7-6|few|16|TRBJ2-7
TGTGCCAGCAGCTTAGCTGTAGTCGGGGGGGCCGCCGAGCAGTACTTC
CASSLAVVGGAAEQYF
>NA|TRBV20-1|NA|12|TRBJ1-1
TGCAGTGCTCTGGGACCGAACACTGAAGCTTTCTTT
CSALGPNTEAFF
>TRBD1|TRBV4-2|NA|19|TRBJ1-4
TGTGCCAGCAGCCAAGATCAACAGGGGGCTTTTCTCTCTAATGAAAAACTGTTTTTT
CASSQDQQGAFLSNEKLFF
>NA|TRBV5-1|NA|14|TRBJ2-7
TGCGCCAGCAGCTTGGTCCGAGTTTCCTACGAGCAGTACTTC
CASSLVRVSYEQYF
>NA|TRBV6-5|few|16|TRBJ1-3
TGTGCCAGCAGTTCCCGTCCGTCGAGCTCTGGAAACACCATATATTTT
CASSSRPSSSGNTIYF